Listed below are T cell receptor beta chains from one sample, sequenced in a study of T cell repertoires in cytomegalovirus infection. Their cognate antigens are unknown. TCRdb reprocessed the reads via MiXCR and lists one record per CDR3 protein. The sample holds about 160,000 distinct CDR3 sequences, roughly a fifth seen once. The material was CD8+ T cells from cultured PBMCs, obtained from culture after CMV antigen stimulation. The receptors were sampled from a human donor in good health (CMV status not recorded). Some clones in this sample may be carry-over from other donors' samples. CDR3s include the opening cysteine and the closing phenylalanine or tryptophan. A D gene is named only where the DNA matches it firmly. Not every row has a clone size; where given, it reads once, few, many or a size class.

>NA|TRBJ2-3|TRBV6-2/TRBV6-3|NA
TGTGCCAGCAGTTACATGTGGGTCGGATTCGGGGGCACAGATACGCAGTATTTT
CASSYMWVGFGGTDTQYF
>NA|TRBJ1-2|TRBV6-2/TRBV6-3|NA
TGTGCCAGCAGTCCACCTCGACCGGGAGGTCATGGCTACACCTTC
CASSPPRPGGHGYTF
>TRBD1|TRBJ1-1|TRBV7-9|few
TGTGCCAGCAGCTTGATGACAGGGGTGAACACTGAAGCTTTCTTT
CASSLMTGVNTEAFF
>NA|TRBJ2-3|TRBV6-8|few
TGTGCCAGCAGTTACTCCGGCACCACAGATACGCAGTATTTT
CASSYSGTTDTQYF
>NA|TRBJ2-1|TRBV7-6|NA
TGTGCCAGCAGCTTAGGGCGGGGGCCGGGGAACAATGAGCAGTTCTTC
CASSLGRGPGNNEQFF
>NA|TRBJ2-1|TRBV7-2|NA
TGTGCCAGCAGCTTAGGCCCTACTAGGCGCTCCTACAATGAGCAGTTCTTC
CASSLGPTRRSYNEQFF
>NA|TRBJ2-3|TRBV7-9|NA
TGTGCCAGCAGCTTAAGTACAGGATGGACAGATACGCAGTATTTT
CASSLSTGWTDTQYF
>NA|TRBJ2-1|TRBV9|NA
TGTGCCAGCAGCGCCCCAGGGCCTGAGCAGTTCTTC
CASSAPGPEQFF
>NA|TRBJ2-7|TRBV7-2|NA
TGTGCCAGCACGCCGACAGAGTACTCCTACGAGCAGTACTTC
CASTPTEYSYEQYF
>NA|TRBJ1-5|TRBV28|many
TGTGCCAGCTGTTGCGGGGTGGAGAAAGGTGACAATCAGCCCCAGCATTTT
CASCCGVEKGDNQPQHF
>TRBD1|TRBJ2-7|TRBV7-2|few
TGTGCCAGCAGCTTCTGGGACAGCACCTACGAGCAGTACTTC
CASSFWDSTYEQYF
>TRBD1|TRBJ1-2|TRBV19|NA
TGTGCCAGTAGTCCCCCCGACAGGGACAATGGCTACACCTTC
CASSPPDRDNGYTF
>NA|TRBJ2-7|TRBV4-1|NA
TGCGCCAGCAGCCAACCCAATAGCGCCTACTCCTACGAGCAGTACTTC
CASSQPNSAYSYEQYF
>NA|TRBJ1-5|TRBV10-3|NA
TGTGCCATCAGTGAGGCCGGGGGCCAGAATCAGCCCCAGCATTTT
CAISEAGGQNQPQHF
>NA|TRBJ1-5|TRBV12-3/TRBV12-4|NA
TGTGCCAGCAGCTTAGCAATCAATAGCAATCAGCCCCAGCATTTT
CASSLAINSNQPQHF
>NA|TRBJ1-1|TRBV7-6|NA
TGTGCCAGCAGCCCTCGGACGGGGGTGAACACTGAAGCTTTCTTT
CASSPRTGVNTEAFF
>TRBD1|TRBJ1-1|TRBV7-9|NA
TGTGCCAGCAGCTTAGTTCAGGGGGGCGGCACTGAAGCTTTCTTT
CASSLVQGGGTEAFF
>NA|TRBJ1-1|TRBV9|NA
TGTGCCAGCAGCCCACTAGGGGACACTGCCGCTTTCTTT
CASSPLGDTAAFF
>NA|TRBJ2-3|TRBV7-2|few
TGTGCCAGCCTTGGCGGCTTAGATACGCAGTATTTT
CASLGGLDTQYF
>TRBD1|TRBJ1-1|TRBV27|NA
TGTGCCAGCAGTTTAGGGACAGGGTTGAACACTGAAGCTTTCTTT
CASSLGTGLNTEAFF
>NA|TRBJ1-2|TRBV2|NA
TGTGCTACGACAGAAAATATTCTCCGCGACTATGTCTACACCTTC
CATTENILRDYVYTF
>TRBD1|TRBJ1-5|TRBV28|NA
TGTGCCAGCAGCACCGGGACAGCAACGTTGCCGCCCCAGCATTTT
CASSTGTATLPPQHF
>NA|TRBJ2-7|TRBV7-8|many
TGTGCCAGCAGGCCCGCGGCCTCCTACGAGCAGTACTTC
CASRPAASYEQYF
>NA|TRBJ1-6|TRBV2|NA
TGTGCCAGCAGTGAAGTCCAGCCTACTGATAATTCACCCCTCCACTTT
CASSEVQPTDNSPLHF
>NA|TRBJ1-2|TRBV4-1|NA
TGCGCCAGCAGCCAAGGATTTAACTATGGCTACACCTTC
CASSQGFNYGYTF
>NA|TRBJ2-7|TRBV5-6|once
TGTGCCAGACAGGAGATCTCCTACGAGCAGTACTTC
CARQEISYEQYF
>TRBD2|TRBJ2-3|TRBV6-2/TRBV6-3|NA
TGTGCCAGCAGTTTACCGAGCGGGGGGGCCAGTTCGCGAGATACGCAGTATTTT
CASSLPSGGASSRDTQYF
>NA|TRBJ2-5|TRBV25-1|few
TGTGCCAGCAGTGATATGACAGGCGAACTTCAAGAGACCCAGTACTTC
CASSDMTGELQETQYF
>NA|TRBJ1-1|TRBV7-2|few
TGTGCCAGCAGCTTAGTCGCCGGGGGCCCGGGCACTGAAGCTTTCTTT
CASSLVAGGPGTEAFF
>NA|TRBJ1-1|TRBV6-5|few
TGTGCCAGCAGTTACACCCGGGAACTTACTGAAGCTTTCTTT
CASSYTRELTEAFF
>NA|TRBJ2-5|TRBV20-1|few
TGCAGTGCTAGAGATCTTTCCCTACAAGAGACCCAGTACTTC
CSARDLSLQETQYF
>TRBD1|TRBJ1-5|TRBV12-3/TRBV12-4|NA
TGTGCCAGCAGTATCGGGACAGGGGGTAGCAATCAGCCCCAGCATTTT
CASSIGTGGSNQPQHF
>NA|TRBJ2-3|TRBV11-2|few
TGTGCCAGCAGTTGGAGCACAGATACGCAGTATTTT
CASSWSTDTQYF
>NA|TRBJ1-5|TRBV19|NA
TGTGCCAGTAGTATGGACCGAGAATACTATCAGCCCCAGCATTTT
CASSMDREYYQPQHF
>NA|TRBJ1-6|TRBV7-9|many
TGTGCCAGCAGCTTAGTAGAATTAAGCTCCTATAATTCACCCCTCCACTTT
CASSLVELSSYNSPLHF